This T cell receptor beta chain appears in the sequencing data of a study of shared clonotypes between healthy human individuals. Germline V gives CDR1 SEHNR, CDR2 FQNEAQ (reference sequence). Trimming left V 5 bases short and J 6 bases short, with 28 bases between. This CDR3 has 18 amino acids. Clones were read by immunoSEQ multiplex PCR, and TCRdb kept only the in-frame ones, dropping some. The table records roughly 2.2 million clones, approximately 95% of them present only once. The J gene is TRBJ1-2, the V gene TRBV7-9, with D perhaps TRBD1 (5 bases). This clonotype was obtained from a man younger than 35 in good health. Some clones in this sample may be carry-over from other donors' samples. The sample was naive CD4+ T cells from PBMCs. Subset reported: CD45RA+ positively selected. This CDR3 is CASSLRRGRELKGDGYTF. CDR3 nucleotide sequence: TGTGCCAGCAGCCTTCGGAGGGGTAGGGAATTAAAGGGAGATGGCTACACCTTC.